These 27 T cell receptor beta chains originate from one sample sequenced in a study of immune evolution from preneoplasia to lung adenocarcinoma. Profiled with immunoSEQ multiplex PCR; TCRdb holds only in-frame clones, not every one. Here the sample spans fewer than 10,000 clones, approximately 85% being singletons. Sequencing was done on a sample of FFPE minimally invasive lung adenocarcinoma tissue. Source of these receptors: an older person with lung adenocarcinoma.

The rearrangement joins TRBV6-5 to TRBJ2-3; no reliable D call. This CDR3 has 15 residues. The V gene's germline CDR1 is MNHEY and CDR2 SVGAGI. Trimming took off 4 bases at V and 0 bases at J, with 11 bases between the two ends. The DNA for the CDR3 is TGTGCCAGCAGTTCGGATATAGTAAGCACAGATACGCAGTATTTT. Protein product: CASSSDIVSTDTQYF.

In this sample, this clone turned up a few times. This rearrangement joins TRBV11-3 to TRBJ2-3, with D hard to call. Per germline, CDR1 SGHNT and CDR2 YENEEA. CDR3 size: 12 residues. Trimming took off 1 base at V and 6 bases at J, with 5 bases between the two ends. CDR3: CASSLVEDTQYF. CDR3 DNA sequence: TGTGCCAGCAGCTTAGTCGAGGATACGCAGTATTTT.

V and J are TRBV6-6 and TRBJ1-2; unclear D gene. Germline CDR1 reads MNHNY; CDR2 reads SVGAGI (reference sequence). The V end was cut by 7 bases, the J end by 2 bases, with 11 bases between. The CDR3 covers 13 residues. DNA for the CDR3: TGTGCCAGCATACCAGCGTCAAACTATGGCTACACCTTC. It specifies CASIPASNYGYTF.

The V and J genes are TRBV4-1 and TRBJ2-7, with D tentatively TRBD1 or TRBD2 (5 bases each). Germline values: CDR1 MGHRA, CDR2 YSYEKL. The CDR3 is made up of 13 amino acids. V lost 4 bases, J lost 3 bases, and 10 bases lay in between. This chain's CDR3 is CASSRDGFYEQYF. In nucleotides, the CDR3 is TGCGCCAGCAGCCGGGACGGATTCTACGAGCAGTACTTC.

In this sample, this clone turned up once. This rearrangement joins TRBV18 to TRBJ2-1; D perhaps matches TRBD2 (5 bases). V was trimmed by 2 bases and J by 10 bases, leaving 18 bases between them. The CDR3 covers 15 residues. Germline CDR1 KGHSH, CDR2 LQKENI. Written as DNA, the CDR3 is TGTGCCAGCTCACCAGGTGGAGGAATAATAAAGGAGCAGTTCTTC. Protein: CASSPGGGIIKEQFF.

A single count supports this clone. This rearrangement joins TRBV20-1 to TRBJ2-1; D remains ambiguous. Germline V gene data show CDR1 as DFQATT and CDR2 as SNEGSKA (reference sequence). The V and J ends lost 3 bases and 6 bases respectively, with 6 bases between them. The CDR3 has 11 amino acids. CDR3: CSASGVNEQFF. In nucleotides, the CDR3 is TGCAGTGCTAGTGGGGTCAATGAGCAGTTCTTC.

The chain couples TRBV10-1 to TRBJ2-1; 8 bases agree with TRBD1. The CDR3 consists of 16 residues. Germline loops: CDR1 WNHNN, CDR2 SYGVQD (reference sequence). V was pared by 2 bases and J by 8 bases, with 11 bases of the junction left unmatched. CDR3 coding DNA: TGCGCCAGCAGTGAGAGGGGGACAGGTAAGTTCGATGAGCAGTTCTTC. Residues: CASSERGTGKFDEQFF.

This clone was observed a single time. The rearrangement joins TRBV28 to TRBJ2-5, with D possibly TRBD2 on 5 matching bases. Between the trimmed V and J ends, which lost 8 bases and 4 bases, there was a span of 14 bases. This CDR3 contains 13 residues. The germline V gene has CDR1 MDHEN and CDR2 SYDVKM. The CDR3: CASRSSGRETQYF. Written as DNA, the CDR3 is TGTGCCAGCCGAAGCAGCGGACGAGAGACCCAGTACTTC.

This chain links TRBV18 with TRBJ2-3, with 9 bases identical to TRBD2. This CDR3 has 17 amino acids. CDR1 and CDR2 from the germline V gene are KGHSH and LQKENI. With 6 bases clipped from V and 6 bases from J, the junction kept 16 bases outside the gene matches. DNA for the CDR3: TGTGCCAGCTCCCCTCCGGGCTTGCGGGGGGGCCGTGATACGCAGTATTTT. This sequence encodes CASSPPGLRGGRDTQYF.

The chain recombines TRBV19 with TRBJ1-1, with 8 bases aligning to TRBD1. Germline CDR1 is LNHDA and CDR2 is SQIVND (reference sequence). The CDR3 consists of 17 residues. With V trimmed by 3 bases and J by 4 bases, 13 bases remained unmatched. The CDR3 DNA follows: TGTGCCAGTAGTATTGGCCCAGGGGGCGCGCTGGGCACTGAAGCTTTCTTT. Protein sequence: CASSIGPGGALGTEAFF.

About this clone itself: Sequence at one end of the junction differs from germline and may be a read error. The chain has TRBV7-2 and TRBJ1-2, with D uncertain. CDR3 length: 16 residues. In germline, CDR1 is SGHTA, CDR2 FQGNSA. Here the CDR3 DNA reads TGTGCCAACAGCTTAGATAGTCTGGGGAGTGTCGCTGGCTACACCTTC. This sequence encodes CANSLDSLGSVAGYTF.

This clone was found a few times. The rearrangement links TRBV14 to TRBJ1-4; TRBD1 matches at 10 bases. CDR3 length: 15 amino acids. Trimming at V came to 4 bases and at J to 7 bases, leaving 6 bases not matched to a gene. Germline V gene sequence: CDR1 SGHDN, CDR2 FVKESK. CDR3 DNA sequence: TGTGCCAGCAGCCCATGGACAGGGGGAGGTGAAAAACTGTTTTTT. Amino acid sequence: CASSPWTGGGEKLFF.

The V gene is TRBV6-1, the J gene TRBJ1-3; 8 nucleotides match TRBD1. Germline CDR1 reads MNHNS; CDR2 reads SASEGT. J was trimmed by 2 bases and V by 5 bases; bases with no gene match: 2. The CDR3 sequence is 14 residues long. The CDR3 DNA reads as TGTGCCAGCAGTCGGACAGGGACTGGAAACACCATATATTTT. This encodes CASSRTGTGNTIYF.

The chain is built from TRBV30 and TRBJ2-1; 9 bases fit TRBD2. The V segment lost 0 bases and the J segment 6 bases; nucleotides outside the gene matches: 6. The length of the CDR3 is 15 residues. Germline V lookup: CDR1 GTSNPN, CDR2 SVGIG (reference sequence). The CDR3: CAWSVVREGRNEQFF. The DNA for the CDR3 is TGTGCCTGGAGTGTAGTGCGGGAGGGCCGCAATGAGCAGTTCTTC.

In DNA form, the CDR3 reads TGTGCCAGTAGTATTGGGGGGCAAGAGACCCAGTACTTC. Translating it yields CASSIGGQETQYF. The gene calls are TRBV19 and TRBJ2-5; D is possibly TRBD2 (6 bases). The V gene lost 3 bases and the J gene lost 2 bases, with 7 bases spanning the gap. Germline V gene data show CDR1 as LNHDA and CDR2 as SQIVND (reference sequence). CDR3 length equals 13 residues. Full variable domain (missing parts from reference TRBV19 and TRBJ2-5): DGGITQSPKYLFRKEGQNVTLSCEQNLNHDAMYWYRQDPGQGLRLIYYSQIVNDFQKGDIAEGYSVSREKKESFPLTVTSAQKNPTAFYLCASSIGGQETQYFGPGTRLLVL.

The CDR3 bases are TGTGCCAGCAGTTGGGGGCCTGGGGTGGACGAGCAGTACTTC. Translation gives CASSWGPGVDEQYF. The rearrangement uses TRBV9 and TRBJ2-7; maybe TRBD1 (6 bases). CDR1 and CDR2 (germline): SGDLS, YYNGEE. This CDR3 comprises 14 residues. V was pared by 5 bases and J by 5 bases, with 17 bases between.

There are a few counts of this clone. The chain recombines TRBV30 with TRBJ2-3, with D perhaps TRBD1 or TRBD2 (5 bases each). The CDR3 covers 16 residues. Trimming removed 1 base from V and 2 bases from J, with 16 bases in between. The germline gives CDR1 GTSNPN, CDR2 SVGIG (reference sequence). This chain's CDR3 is CAWSAVGWGNTDTQYF. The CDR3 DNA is TGTGCCTGGAGTGCTGTGGGGTGGGGGAACACAGATACGCAGTATTTT.

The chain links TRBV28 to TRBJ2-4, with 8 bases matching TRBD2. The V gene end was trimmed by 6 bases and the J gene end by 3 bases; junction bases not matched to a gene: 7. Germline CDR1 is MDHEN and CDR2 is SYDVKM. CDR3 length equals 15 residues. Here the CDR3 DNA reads TGTGCCAGCAGCCTAAGCGGGAGTAACAAAAACATTCAGTACTTC. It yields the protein CASSLSGSNKNIQYF.

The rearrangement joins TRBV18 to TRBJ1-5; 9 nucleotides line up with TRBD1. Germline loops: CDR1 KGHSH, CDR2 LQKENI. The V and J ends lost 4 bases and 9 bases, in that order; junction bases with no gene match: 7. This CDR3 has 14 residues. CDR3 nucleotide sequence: TGTGCCAGCTCACTCAGACAGGGGGATTCGCCCCAGCATTTT. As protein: CASSLRQGDSPQHF.

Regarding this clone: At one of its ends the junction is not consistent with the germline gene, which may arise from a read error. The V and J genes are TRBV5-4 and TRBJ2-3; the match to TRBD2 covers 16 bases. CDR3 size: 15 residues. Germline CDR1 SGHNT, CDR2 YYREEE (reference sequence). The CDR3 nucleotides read TGTGCCAGCAGCTGGCCGGGACTAGCGGGAGGGCCTCCCCATTTT. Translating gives CASSWPGLAGGPPHF.

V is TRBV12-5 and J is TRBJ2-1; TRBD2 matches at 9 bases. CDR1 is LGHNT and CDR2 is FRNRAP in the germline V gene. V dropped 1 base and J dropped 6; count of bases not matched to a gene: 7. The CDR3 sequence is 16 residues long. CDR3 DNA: TGTGCTAGTGGTTTGGGTTCGGGACTAGCTACCAATGAGCAGTTCTTC. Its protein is CASGLGSGLATNEQFF.

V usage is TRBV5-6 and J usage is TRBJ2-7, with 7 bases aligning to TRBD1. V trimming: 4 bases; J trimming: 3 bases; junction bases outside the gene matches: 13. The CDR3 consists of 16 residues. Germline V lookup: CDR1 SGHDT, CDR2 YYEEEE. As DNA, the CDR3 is TGTGCCAGCAGCGACCCTACAGGGGCCGCTTTCTACGAGCAGTACTTC. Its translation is CASSDPTGAAFYEQYF.

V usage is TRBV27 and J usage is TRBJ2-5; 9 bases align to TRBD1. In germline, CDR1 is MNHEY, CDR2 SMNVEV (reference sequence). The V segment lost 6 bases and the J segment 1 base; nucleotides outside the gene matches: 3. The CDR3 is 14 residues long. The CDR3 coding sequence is TGTGCCAGCAGCCTACAGGGGGCCCAAGAGACCCAGTACTTC. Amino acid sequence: CASSLQGAQETQYF.

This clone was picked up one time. The CDR3 protein is CASSTPAGEQYF. The CDR3 DNA sequence: TGTGCCAGCAGTACCCCAGCAGGCGAGCAGTACTTC. This chain links TRBV28 with TRBJ2-7; no clear D gene. Germline CDR1 is MDHEN and CDR2 is SYDVKM. V lost 5 bases to trimming and J lost 6 bases, with 11 bases between them. The CDR3 spans 12 residues.

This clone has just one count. The CDR3 protein is CSVEGGTGRATDTQYF. CDR3 nucleotide sequence: TGCAGCGTTGAAGGGGGGACAGGGAGGGCCACAGATACGCAGTATTTT. The chain links TRBV29-1 to TRBJ2-3, with 9 bases aligning to TRBD1. Germline CDR1 reads SQVTM; CDR2 reads ANQGSEA. V shed 1 base, J shed 2 bases, and the junction held 7 bases outside the gene matches. The CDR3 runs 16 residues.

The CDR3 sequence: CASSFVWNSPLHF. CDR3 bases: TGTGCCAGCAGCTTCGTGTGGAATTCACCCCTCCACTTT. V is TRBV7-8 and J is TRBJ1-6, with D hard to call. V was shortened by 3 bases and J by 7 bases, with 7 bases between the two germline ends. Germline V gene data show CDR1 as SGHVS and CDR2 as FQNEAQ. This CDR3 spans 13 amino acids.

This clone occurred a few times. The CDR3 sequence: CARSVRWSTEAFF. The CDR3 DNA sequence: TGTGCCAGAAGCGTAAGGTGGAGCACTGAAGCTTTCTTT. The chain couples TRBV7-5 to TRBJ1-1. TRBV7-5 is designated a pseudogene. The CDR3 contains 13 residues.